The 8 T cell receptor beta chains presented below share a single source sample, sequenced in a study of cytomegalovirus exposure and HLA in healthy donors. Researchers ran the PCR with 60 Vbeta and 13 Jbeta primers. The data were produced by immunoSEQ multiplex PCR, yet TCRdb's version contains in-frame clones alone and is incomplete. The sample data list around 140,000 clones. Sequenced sample: PBMCs. These TCRs come from a woman between 18 and 29 years old in good health and CMV-seronegative.

The chain joins TRBV18 to TRBJ2-1, with 7 bases lining up with TRBD1. The V gene's germline CDR1 is KGHSH and CDR2 LQKENI. The V gene end was trimmed by 4 bases and the J gene end by 5 bases; junction bases not matched to a gene: 8. The CDR3 spans 15 residues. CDR3 region: CASSQGQVPNNEQFF. DNA for the CDR3: TGTGCCAGCTCACAAGGACAGGTCCCTAACAATGAGCAGTTCTTC.

The chain is built from TRBV19 and TRBJ1-1; 7 bases match TRBD1. Trimming removed 4 bases from V and 5 bases from J; junction bases left unmatched: 1. The CDR3 runs 12 residues. Germline V gene data show CDR1 as LNHDA and CDR2 as SQIVND (reference sequence). The CDR3 DNA sequence: TGTGCCAGTAGTAGGGGACAGACTGAAGCTTTCTTT. It translates to CASSRGQTEAFF.

CDR3 sequence: CASSFGTGGNEQFF. The DNA for the CDR3 is TGTGCCAGCAGCTTCGGGACAGGGGGCAATGAGCAGTTCTTC. The chain couples TRBV5-8 to TRBJ2-1; TRBD1 matches 11 bases. The CDR3 totals 14 residues. Germline V lookup: CDR1 SGHTS, CDR2 YDEGEE. Germline trimming cut 2 bases from V and 6 bases from J; bases unmatched to any gene: 1.

V gene TRBV19 combines with J gene TRBJ2-7; weak D call: TRBD2 (5 bases). The V and J ends lost 3 bases and 6 bases respectively, with 12 bases between them. This CDR3 contains 13 residues. The V gene's germline CDR1 is LNHDA and CDR2 SQIVND (reference sequence). The CDR3 DNA sequence: TGTGCCAGTAGTATCGGGCAACGGGGCGAGCAGTACTTC. As protein: CASSIGQRGEQYF.

The chain uses TRBV29-1 and TRBJ2-6; 8 nucleotides match TRBD1. The CDR3 runs to 17 residues. Germline V lookup: CDR1 SQVTM, CDR2 ANQGSEA. The junction had 9 bases not matched to a gene; V was cut back by 2 bases and J by 3 bases. CDR3 bases: TGCAGCGTTGAATTATGGCAGGGGGCGCTTGGGGCCAACGTCCTGACTTTC. The encoded protein is CSVELWQGALGANVLTF.

The chain joins TRBV11-2 to TRBJ1-1; TRBD1 might be the D (5 bases). This CDR3 is built from 15 residues. Germline loops: CDR1 SGHAT, CDR2 FQNNGV. V gave up 4 bases and J gave up 1 base, with 13 bases separating them. DNA for the CDR3: TGTGCCAGCAGCTCCCGTGGGGCCGGGAACACTGAAGCTTTCTTT. This encodes CASSSRGAGNTEAFF.

J is TRBJ2-1 and V is TRBV5-4; D gene unclear. Germline loops: CDR1 SGHNT, CDR2 YYREEE (reference sequence). This CDR3 contains 15 residues. V dropped 0 bases and J dropped 2 bases, with 9 bases sitting between them. The CDR3 nucleotides are TGTGCCAGCAGCTTGGATACAGCAACCTACAATGAGCAGTTCTTC. Protein sequence: CASSLDTATYNEQFF.

In nucleotides, the CDR3 is TGTGCCAGCTCACCGGGACAGGGTTTTCATGAGCAGTTCTTC. This encodes CASSPGQGFHEQFF. The J gene is TRBJ2-1, the V gene TRBV18; 9 bases line up with TRBD1. CDR1 is KGHSH, CDR2 LQKENI, per germline. The CDR3 consists of 14 residues. Germline trimming cut 3 bases from V and 8 bases from J; bases unmatched to any gene: 5.